This is a list of T cell receptor beta chains from one sample in a study of blood T cell repertoires in COVID-19. Repertoires were generated with immunoSEQ multiplex PCR, while TCRdb's copy carries only in-frame clones and drops some. The sample shows more than 70,000 clones, over 75% of them seen only once. Input material: peripheral blood. These TCRs come from a man aged 50 or older with active COVID-19. Each CDR3 is given with its conserved first and last residue. The D gene is left open where the match is weak. Some rows have no size entry. The others give once, few or many, or a class for an expanded clone.

>TRBV7-9|.|.|TRBJ2-1|16
CASSLYRASSYNEQFF
TGTGCCAGCAGCTTATACAGGGCGAGCTCCTACAATGAGCAGTTCTTC
>TRBV24-1|.|TRBD2|TRBJ2-7|14
CATSDRRGLAGLHF
TGTGCCACCAGTGACCGAAGGGGACTAGCGGGACTGCACTTC
>TRBV9|.|.|TRBJ2-7|13
CASSVWGGPEQYF
TGTGCCAGCAGCGTATGGGGGGGGCCTGAGCAGTACTTC
>TRBV30|.|.|TRBJ2-5|15
CAWSAAGPYQETQYF
TGTGCCTGGAGTGCTGCGGGCCCTTACCAAGAGACCCAGTACTTC
>TRBV27|.|.|TRBJ1-2|13
CASSFREELGYTF
TGTGCCAGCTCATTCAGGGAAGAGCTTGGCTACACCTTC
>TRBV7-9|.|TRBD2|TRBJ2-7|15
CASSLTGTSLSEQYF
TGTGCCAGCAGCTTAACCGGGACTAGCTTGTCCGAGCAGTACTTC
>TRBV5-6|.|.|TRBJ2-1|17
CASSGRNRVPTYNEQFF
TGTGCCAGCAGCGGCCGAAACAGGGTTCCAACCTACAATGAGCAGTTCTTC
>TRBV19|.|.|TRBJ2-7|13
CASSIGRTYEQYF
TGTGCCAGTAGTATAGGCAGGACCTACGAGCAGTACTTC
>TRBV24-1|.|.|TRBJ1-2|14
CATSDLNQEVGYTF
TGTGCCACCAGTGATTTGAATCAGGAGGTCGGCTACACCTTC
>TRBV24-1|.|.|TRBJ2-1|16
CATSDLIAETYNEQFF
TGTGCCACCAGTGATTTGATAGCGGAGACCTACAATGAGCAGTTCTTC
>TRBV7-2|few|TRBD2|TRBJ2-7|13
CASSPLAGALQRF
TGTGCCAGCAGCCCACTAGCGGGGGCCCTCCAGCGCTTC
>TRBV20-1|.|.|TRBJ2-1|15
CSASGGLLGYNEQFF
TGCAGTGCTAGTGGAGGGTTACTGGGGTACAATGAGCAGTTCTTC
>TRBV5-4|.|TRBD1|TRBJ2-2|15
CASSMGQGNTGELFF
TGTGCCAGCAGCATGGGACAGGGTAACACCGGGGAGCTGTTTTTT
>TRBV6-5|.|.|TRBJ2-7|14
CASFASGPTYEQYF
TGTGCCAGCTTTGCGAGCGGACCAACCTACGAGCAGTACTTC
>TRBV7-2|.|.|TRBJ2-7|13
CASSSTRDYEQYF
TGTGCCAGCAGCTCAACTCGGGACTACGAGCAGTACTTC
>TRBV11-2|.|.|TRBJ2-7|14
CASSPGLAQYEQYF
TGTGCCAGCAGCCCGGGGCTAGCGCAGTACGAGCAGTACTTC
>TRBV7-9|.|.|TRBJ2-7|14
CASSLSGDRGEQYF
TGTGCCAGCAGCTTGTCAGGGGATAGAGGGGAGCAGTACTTC
>TRBV3-1/TRBV3-2|.|TRBD1|TRBJ1-2|15
CASSQARTGHYGYTF
TGTGCCAGCAGCCAGGCCCGGACAGGGCACTATGGCTACACCTTC
>TRBV5-5|.|TRBD2|TRBJ2-1|15
CASSFGLADDNEQFF
TGTGCCAGCAGCTTCGGACTAGCGGACGACAATGAGCAGTTCTTC
>TRBV5-5|.|.|TRBJ2-3|15
CASSDGTTGGDTQYF
TGTGCCAGCAGCGACGGGACAACTGGGGGAGATACGCAGTATTTT
>TRBV27|.|TRBD1|TRBJ1-1|17
CASSFAGTGGRRTEAFF
TGTGCCAGCAGTTTCGCCGGGACAGGGGGTAGAAGAACTGAAGCTTTCTTT
>TRBV5-1|.|TRBD2|TRBJ2-7|16
CASSLAGTSGGYEQYF
TGCGCCAGCAGCTTGGCCGGGACTAGCGGGGGTTATGAGCAGTACTTC
>TRBV7-9|.|.|TRBJ2-7|13
CASSLTDTYEQYF
TGTGCCAGCAGCTTAACAGACACCTACGAGCAGTACTTC
>TRBV3-1/TRBV3-2|.|.|TRBJ1-1|13
CASSHGGSTEAFF
TGTGCCAGCAGCCATGGAGGGAGCACTGAAGCTTTCTTT
>TRBV20-1|.|.|TRBJ1-1|11
CSAGDLGRAFF
TGCAGTGCTGGAGACCTAGGGAGAGCTTTCTTT
>TRBV6-5|.|TRBD2|TRBJ2-3|14
CASSYGLASDTQYF
TGTGCCAGCAGTTACGGACTAGCGTCGGATACGCAGTATTTT